The rows below give T cell receptor beta chains drawn from one sample of a study of blood T cells in healthy people across ages. TCRdb re-called the 5' RACE reads with MiXCR, one entry per CDR3 protein. Of 750,000 to 950,000 distinct CDR3 sequences listed, almost 30% are singletons. These records were also assigned to another study, of T cells of mothers and their children.

Source material: blood. Source of these receptors: a woman between 35 and 50 years old in good health. The CDR3 runs from the conserved cysteine through the conserved F or W. D genes are given only for firm matches. Size tells how often a clone was seen (once, few, many) or the class of an expanded clone, and some rows leave it out.

d_call,clone_size,j_call,v_call,cdr3_aa,cdr3_nt
NA,NA,TRBJ2-7,TRBV25-1,CASSGLAGQYYEQYF,TGTGCCAGCAGTGGGCTAGCCGGGCAGTACTACGAGCAGTACTTC
NA,NA,TRBJ1-4,TRBV5-6,CTSSLIGTYEKLFF,TGTACCAGCAGCTTGATCGGGACATATGAAAAACTGTTTTTT
TRBD1,many,TRBJ1-2,TRBV12-3/TRBV12-4,CASSDRRGVGGYTF,TGTGCCAGCAGTGATCGCAGGGGGGTCGGGGGCTACACCTTC
NA,NA,TRBJ2-2,TRBV20-1,CGARGVGQGVLAGELFF,TGCGGTGCAAGAGGGGTTGGACAAGGGGTTTTGGCCGGGGAGCTGTTTTTT
NA,NA,TRBJ1-1,TRBV7-9,CASSSISPEAFF,TGTGCCAGCAGCTCGATTTCCCCTGAAGCTTTCTTT
TRBD2,NA,TRBJ2-4,TRBV5-1,CASSWAGGAQYF,TGCGCCAGCAGCTGGGCCGGGGGGGCACAGTACTTC
TRBD1,many,TRBJ1-6,TRBV2,CASRAGTGGHSPLHF,TGTGCCAGCAGGGCCGGGACAGGGGGCCATTCACCCCTCCACTTT
NA,NA,TRBJ1-1,TRBV7-9,CASSYTSTLNTEAFF,TGTGCCAGCAGCTACACATCGACACTGAACACTGAAGCTTTCTTT
TRBD2,few,TRBJ2-3,TRBV6-4,CASSRTSGGTDTQYF,TGTGCCAGCAGCCGGACTAGCGGGGGCACAGATACGCAGTATTTT
NA,NA,TRBJ1-2,TRBV3-1,CASSQGGHGKAYGYTF,TGTGCCAGCAGCCAAGGCGGCCACGGGAAGGCATATGGCTACACCTTC
NA,few,TRBJ1-2,TRBV20-1,CSASTGKENYGYTF,TGCAGTGCTTCCACGGGGAAAGAGAACTATGGCTACACCTTC
TRBD1,NA,TRBJ1-1,TRBV12-3/TRBV12-4,CASSVTGGFTEAFF,TGTGCCAGCAGTGTCACAGGGGGTTTCACTGAAGCTTTCTTT
NA,few,TRBJ2-2,TRBV6-6,CATGGQGGTGELFF,TGTGCCACCGGGGGGCAGGGAGGTACCGGGGAGCTGTTTTTT
NA,NA,TRBJ1-1,TRBV20-1,CSARPLGGGVDAFF,TGCAGTGCTAGACCATTGGGGGGGGGCGTGGATGCTTTCTTT
TRBD1,many,TRBJ1-2,TRBV7-2,CASSPARGPNYGYTF,TGTGCCAGCAGCCCCGCAAGGGGGCCTAACTATGGCTACACCTTC
TRBD1,NA,TRBJ2-1,TRBV3-1,CASSQGLQGARNEQFF,TGTGCCAGCAGCCAAGGCCTGCAGGGGGCGCGGAATGAGCAGTTCTTC
NA,many,TRBJ1-5,TRBV20-1,CSARRRQLFSNQPQHF,TGCAGTGCTAGACGGCGACAGCTTTTTAGCAATCAGCCCCAGCATTTT
TRBD1,NA,TRBJ1-2,TRBV5-1,CASSSRQGDGYTF,TGCGCCAGCAGCTCACGACAGGGGGATGGCTACACCTTC
NA,many,TRBJ2-5,TRBV5-1,CASSLGTKETQYF,TGCGCCAGCAGCTTGGGGACCAAAGAGACCCAGTACTTC
TRBD2,NA,TRBJ2-7,TRBV7-9,CASSLDSGDYEQYF,TGTGCCAGCAGCTTAGACAGCGGGGACTACGAGCAGTACTTC
NA,few,TRBJ2-7,TRBV20-1,CSASLVLSEQYF,TGCAGTGCTAGTTTGGTGTTGAGCGAGCAGTACTTC
NA,few,TRBJ2-3,TRBV20-1,CSARSRTEGTDTQYF,TGCAGTGCTAGGAGTAGGACGGAGGGGACAGATACGCAGTATTTT
NA,once,TRBJ1-1,TRBV20-1,CSARGVGHPGMNTEAFF,TGCAGTGCTAGAGGGGTCGGACACCCAGGAATGAACACTGAAGCTTTCTTT
NA,few,TRBJ1-4,TRBV29-1,CSAARLTDEKLFF,TGCAGCGCCGCCAGACTAACGGATGAAAAACTGTTTTTT
TRBD2,NA,TRBJ2-1,TRBV7-3,CASSLTLAGGPNEQFF,TGTGCCAGCAGCTTAACGTTGGCGGGGGGGCCCAATGAGCAGTTCTTC
NA,few,TRBJ2-1,TRBV9,CASSPTGPRGSSYNEQFF,TGTGCCAGCAGCCCGACGGGCCCTAGGGGGAGCTCCTACAATGAGCAGTTCTTC
TRBD1,NA,TRBJ2-7,TRBV7-8,CASSLGPGQGPFSYEQYF,TGTGCCAGCAGCTTAGGACCCGGACAGGGGCCCTTCTCCTACGAGCAGTACTTC
NA,few,TRBJ1-4,TRBV3-1,CASSPLRVEKLFF,TGTGCCAGCAGCCCACTACGGGTTGAAAAACTGTTTTTT
TRBD1,NA,TRBJ1-5,TRBV27,CASSLKATGSNQPQHF,TGTGCCAGCAGTTTAAAGGCGACAGGGTCCAATCAGCCCCAGCATTTT
NA,NA,TRBJ2-3,TRBV9,CASSAYSGDTDTQYF,TGTGCCAGCAGCGCTTATAGCGGAGACACAGATACGCAGTATTTT
TRBD1,NA,TRBJ2-5,TRBV28,CASRRDPQGAGTQYF,TGTGCCAGCAGACGAGACCCCCAGGGGGCGGGGACCCAGTACTTC
NA,NA,TRBJ2-7,TRBV6-1,CASRLLSYGQYF,TGTGCCAGCAGACTGCTCTCCTACGGGCAGTACTTC
NA,NA,TRBJ1-4,TRBV27,CASSPAGFGTNEKLFF,TGTGCCAGCAGTCCTGCGGGGTTTGGAACTAATGAAAAACTGTTTTTT
NA,few,TRBJ1-4,TRBV12-3/TRBV12-4,CASSSDRTNEKLFF,TGTGCCAGCAGTTCTGACAGAACTAATGAAAAACTGTTTTTT
NA,many,TRBJ1-4,TRBV20-1,CSARPTSGGTEKLFF,TGCAGTGCTAGACCAACTTCTGGGGGAACTGAAAAACTGTTTTTT
NA,few,TRBJ1-2,TRBV2,CASRPRLNYGYTF,TGTGCCAGCAGGCCCAGGCTGAACTATGGCTACACCTTC
TRBD2,once,TRBJ2-7,TRBV6-2/TRBV6-3,CASGTSRLSGTYEQYF,TGTGCCAGCGGGACTAGTAGGCTCTCCGGTACTTACGAGCAGTACTTC
NA,few,TRBJ2-1,TRBV11-2,CASSYSGQYNEQFF,TGTGCCAGCAGCTATTCGGGACAATACAATGAGCAGTTCTTC
NA,many,TRBJ2-5,TRBV20-1,CSAVRGSETQYF,TGCAGTGCCGTCCGGGGTTCAGAGACCCAGTACTTC
NA,NA,TRBJ1-2,TRBV29-1,CSVETPTTRNYGYTF,TGCAGCGTTGAGACCCCCACCACCAGGAACTATGGCTACACCTTC
NA,NA,TRBJ1-5,TRBV5-1,CASSLGGGPNSNQPQHF,TGCGCCAGCAGCTTGGGCGGGGGTCCGAATAGCAATCAGCCCCAGCATTTT
TRBD1,many,TRBJ1-2,TRBV7-2,CASSSKSDRAHGYTF,TGTGCCAGCAGCTCAAAAAGTGACAGGGCCCATGGCTACACCTTC
NA,NA,TRBJ1-6,TRBV12-3/TRBV12-4,CASSPPGRLSPPHF,TGTGCCAGCAGCCCCCCGGGACGTCTATCACCCCCCCACTTT
NA,NA,TRBJ1-2,TRBV28,CASSLKTGLYGYTF,TGTGCCAGCAGTTTAAAGACAGGCCTCTATGGCTACACCTTC
TRBD2,NA,TRBJ2-3,TRBV7-2,CASSKSGGAYTQYF,TGTGCCAGCAGCAAGAGCGGGGGGGCTTATACGCAGTATTTT
NA,NA,TRBJ2-5,TRBV12-3/TRBV12-4,CASSFISPQETQYF,TGTGCCAGCAGTTTCATAAGTCCACAAGAGACCCAGTACTTC
TRBD1,NA,TRBJ2-7,TRBV7-2,CASSRDRESYEQYF,TGTGCCAGCAGTCGGGACAGGGAGAGCTACGAGCAGTACTTC
TRBD1,few,TRBJ1-2,TRBV12-3/TRBV12-4,CASSLQGDLYGYTF,TGTGCCAGCAGTCTACAGGGGGATCTCTATGGCTACACCTTC
NA,many,TRBJ2-5,TRBV28,CASTPVGGGETQYF,TGTGCCAGCACACCCGTCGGGGGTGGAGAGACCCAGTACTTC
TRBD2,NA,TRBJ2-1,TRBV12-3/TRBV12-4,CASSLEGLWNEQFF,TGTGCCAGCAGTTTAGAGGGACTATGGAATGAGCAGTTCTTC
NA,few,TRBJ1-6,TRBV7-2,CASSLAPPTLKTPLHF,TGTGCCAGCAGCTTAGCCCCCCCGACATTAAAGACACCCCTCCACTTT
TRBD2,many,TRBJ2-5,TRBV5-1,CASSGGLAGAQETQYF,TGCGCCAGCAGCGGGGGACTAGCGGGGGCTCAAGAGACCCAGTACTTC
TRBD1,NA,TRBJ1-2,TRBV12-3/TRBV12-4,CASSFGRGGYGYTF,TGTGCCAGCAGTTTCGGCAGGGGGGGCTATGGCTACACCTTC
NA,many,TRBJ2-7,TRBV7-2,CASSLDGYWGYEQYF,TGTGCCAGCAGCTTAGACGGCTACTGGGGCTACGAGCAGTACTTC